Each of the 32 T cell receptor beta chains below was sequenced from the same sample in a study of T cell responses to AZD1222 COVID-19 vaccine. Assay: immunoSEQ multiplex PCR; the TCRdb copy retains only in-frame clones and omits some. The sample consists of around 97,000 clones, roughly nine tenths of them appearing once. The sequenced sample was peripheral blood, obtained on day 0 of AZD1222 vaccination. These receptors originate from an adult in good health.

CDR3 loop: CASSPPTGANYGYTF. In DNA, the CDR3 is TGTGCCAGCTCACCCCCGACAGGAGCTAACTATGGCTACACCTTC. The chain is built from TRBV18 and TRBJ1-2; TRBD1 might be the D (6 bases). Trimming left V 3 bases short and J 0 bases short, with 11 bases between. The CDR3 sequence is 15 residues long. CDR1 is KGHSH and CDR2 is LQKENI in the germline V gene.

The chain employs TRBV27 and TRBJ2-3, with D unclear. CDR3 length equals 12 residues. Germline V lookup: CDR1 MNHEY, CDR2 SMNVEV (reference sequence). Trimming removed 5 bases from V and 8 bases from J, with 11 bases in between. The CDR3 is CASSPAAATQYF. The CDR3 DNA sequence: TGTGCCAGCAGTCCCGCCGCCGCTACGCAGTATTTT.

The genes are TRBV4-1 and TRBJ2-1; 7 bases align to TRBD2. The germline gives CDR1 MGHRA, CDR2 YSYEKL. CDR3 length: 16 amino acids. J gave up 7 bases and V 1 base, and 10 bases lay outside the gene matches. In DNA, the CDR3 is TGCGCCAGCAGCCAAGGGCCTAGCGGATCCTCTAATGAGCAGTTCTTC. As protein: CASSQGPSGSSNEQFF.

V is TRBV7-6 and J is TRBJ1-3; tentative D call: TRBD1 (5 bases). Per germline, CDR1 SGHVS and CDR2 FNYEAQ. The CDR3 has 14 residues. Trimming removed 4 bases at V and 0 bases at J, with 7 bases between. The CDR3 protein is CASSSQVSGNTIYF. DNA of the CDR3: TGTGCCAGCAGCTCACAGGTCTCTGGAAACACCATATATTTT.

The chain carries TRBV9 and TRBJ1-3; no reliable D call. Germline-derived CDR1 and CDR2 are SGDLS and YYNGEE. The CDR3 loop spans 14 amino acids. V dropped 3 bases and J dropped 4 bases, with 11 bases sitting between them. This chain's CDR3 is CASSGPQRGNTIYF. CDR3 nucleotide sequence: TGTGCCAGCAGCGGGCCTCAAAGAGGAAACACCATATATTTT.

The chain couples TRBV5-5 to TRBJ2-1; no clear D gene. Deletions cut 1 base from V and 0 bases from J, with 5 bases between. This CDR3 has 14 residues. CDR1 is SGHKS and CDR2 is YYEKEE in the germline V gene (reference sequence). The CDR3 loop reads CASSLSSSYNEQFF. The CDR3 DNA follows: TGTGCCAGCAGCTTGTCGAGCTCCTACAATGAGCAGTTCTTC.

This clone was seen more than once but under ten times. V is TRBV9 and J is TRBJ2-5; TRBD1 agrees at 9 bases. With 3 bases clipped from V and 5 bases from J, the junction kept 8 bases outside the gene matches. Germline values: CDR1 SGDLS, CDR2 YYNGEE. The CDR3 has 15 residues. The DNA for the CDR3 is TGTGCCAGCAGCGATCTACAGGGGGCGAGTGAGACCCAGTACTTC. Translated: CASSDLQGASETQYF.

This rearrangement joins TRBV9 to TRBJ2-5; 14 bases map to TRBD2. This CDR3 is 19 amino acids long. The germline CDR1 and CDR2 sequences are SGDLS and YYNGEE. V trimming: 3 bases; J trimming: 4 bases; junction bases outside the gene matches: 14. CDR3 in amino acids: CASSAGGGLAGGLGETQYF. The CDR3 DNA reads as TGTGCCAGCAGCGCGGGGGGAGGACTAGCGGGAGGTTTGGGAGAGACCCAGTACTTC.

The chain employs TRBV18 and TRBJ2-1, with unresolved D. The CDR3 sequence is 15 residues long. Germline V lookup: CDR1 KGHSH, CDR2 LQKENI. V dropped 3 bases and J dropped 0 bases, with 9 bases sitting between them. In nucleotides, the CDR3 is TGTGCCAGCTCACCCAAGGGCAGCTCCTACAATGAGCAGTTCTTC. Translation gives CASSPKGSSYNEQFF.

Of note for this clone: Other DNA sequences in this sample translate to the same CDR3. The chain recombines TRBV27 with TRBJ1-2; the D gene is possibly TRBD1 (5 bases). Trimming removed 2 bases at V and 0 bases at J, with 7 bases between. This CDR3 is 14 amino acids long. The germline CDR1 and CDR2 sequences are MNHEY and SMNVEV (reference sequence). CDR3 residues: CASSLTGANYGYTF. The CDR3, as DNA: TGTGCCAGCAGTTTAACAGGAGCTAACTATGGCTACACCTTC.

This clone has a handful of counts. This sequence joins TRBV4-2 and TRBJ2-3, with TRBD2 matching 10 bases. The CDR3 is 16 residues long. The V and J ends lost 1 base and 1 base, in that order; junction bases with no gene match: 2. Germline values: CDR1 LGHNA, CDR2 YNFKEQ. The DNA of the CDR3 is TGTGCCAGCAGCCAAGGTCTAGCGGGAGGCACAGATACGCAGTATTTT. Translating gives CASSQGLAGGTDTQYF.

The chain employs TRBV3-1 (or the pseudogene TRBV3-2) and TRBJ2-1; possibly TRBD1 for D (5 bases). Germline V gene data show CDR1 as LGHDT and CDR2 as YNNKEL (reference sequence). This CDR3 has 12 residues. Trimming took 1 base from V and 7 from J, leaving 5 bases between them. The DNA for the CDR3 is TGTGCCAGCAGCCAAGCAGGGAATGAGCAGTTCTTC. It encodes CASSQAGNEQFF.

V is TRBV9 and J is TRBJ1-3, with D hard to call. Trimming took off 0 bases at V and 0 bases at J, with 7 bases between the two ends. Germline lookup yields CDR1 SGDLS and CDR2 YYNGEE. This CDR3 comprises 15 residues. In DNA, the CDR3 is TGTGCCAGCAGCGTAGGAGGAATCTCTGGAAACACCATATATTTT. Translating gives CASSVGGISGNTIYF.

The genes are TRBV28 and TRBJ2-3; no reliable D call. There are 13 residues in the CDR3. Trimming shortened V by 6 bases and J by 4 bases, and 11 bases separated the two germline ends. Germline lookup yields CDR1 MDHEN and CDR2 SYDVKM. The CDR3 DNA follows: TGTGCCAGCAGCCGTAAAGGGTCAGATACGCAGTATTTT. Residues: CASSRKGSDTQYF.

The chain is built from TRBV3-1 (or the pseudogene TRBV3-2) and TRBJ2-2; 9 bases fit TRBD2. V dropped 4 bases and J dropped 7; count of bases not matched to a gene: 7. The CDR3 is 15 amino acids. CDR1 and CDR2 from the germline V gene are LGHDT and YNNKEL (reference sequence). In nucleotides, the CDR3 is TGTGCCAGCAGCCCTGCGGGAGGGCGAATCGGGGAGCTGTTTTTT. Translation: CASSPAGGRIGELFF.

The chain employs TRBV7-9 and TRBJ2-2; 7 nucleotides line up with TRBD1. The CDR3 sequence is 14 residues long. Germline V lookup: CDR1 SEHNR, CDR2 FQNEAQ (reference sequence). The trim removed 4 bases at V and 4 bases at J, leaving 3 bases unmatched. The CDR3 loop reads CASSSRTGTGELFF. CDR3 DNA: TGTGCCAGCAGCTCAAGGACAGGCACCGGGGAGCTGTTTTTT.

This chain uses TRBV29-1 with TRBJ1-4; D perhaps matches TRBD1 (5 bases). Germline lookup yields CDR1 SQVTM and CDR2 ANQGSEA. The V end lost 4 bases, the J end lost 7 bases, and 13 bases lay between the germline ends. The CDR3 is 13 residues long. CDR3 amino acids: CSVAQSGGEKLFF. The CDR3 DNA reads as TGCAGCGTTGCTCAGAGCGGGGGTGAAAAACTGTTTTTT.

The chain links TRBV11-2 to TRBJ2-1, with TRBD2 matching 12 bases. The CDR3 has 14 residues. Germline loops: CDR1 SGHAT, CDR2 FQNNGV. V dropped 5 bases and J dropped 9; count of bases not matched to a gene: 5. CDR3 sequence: CASSLLAGGGEQFF. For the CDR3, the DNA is TGTGCCAGCAGCCTGCTAGCGGGAGGGGGTGAGCAGTTCTTC.

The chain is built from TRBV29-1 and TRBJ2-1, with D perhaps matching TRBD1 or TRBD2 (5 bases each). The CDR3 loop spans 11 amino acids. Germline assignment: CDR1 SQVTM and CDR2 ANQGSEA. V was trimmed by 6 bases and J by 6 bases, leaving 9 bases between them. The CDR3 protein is CSVGTFNEQFF. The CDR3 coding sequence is TGCAGCGTCGGGACCTTCAATGAGCAGTTCTTC.

The CDR3 sequence is CASSQDPVTYEQYF. CDR3 coding DNA: TGCGCCAGCAGCCAAGATCCAGTTACCTACGAGCAGTACTTC. The chain links TRBV4-1 to TRBJ2-7; D not resolved. V was shortened by 0 bases and J by 2 bases, with 8 bases between the two germline ends. CDR3 length: 14 amino acids. CDR1 is MGHRA, CDR2 YSYEKL, per germline.

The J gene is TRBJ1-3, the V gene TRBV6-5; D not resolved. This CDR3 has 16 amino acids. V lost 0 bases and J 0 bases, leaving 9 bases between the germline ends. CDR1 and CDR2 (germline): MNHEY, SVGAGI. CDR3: CASSYSRASSGNTIYF. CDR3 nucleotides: TGTGCCAGCAGTTACTCGCGGGCCTCCTCTGGAAACACCATATATTTT.

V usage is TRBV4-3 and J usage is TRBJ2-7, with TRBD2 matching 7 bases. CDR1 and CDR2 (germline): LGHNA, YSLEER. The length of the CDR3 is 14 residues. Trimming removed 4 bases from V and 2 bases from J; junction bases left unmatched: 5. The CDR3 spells CASSLLAETYEQYF. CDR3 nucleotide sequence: TGCGCCAGCAGCCTTCTAGCGGAGACCTACGAGCAGTACTTC.

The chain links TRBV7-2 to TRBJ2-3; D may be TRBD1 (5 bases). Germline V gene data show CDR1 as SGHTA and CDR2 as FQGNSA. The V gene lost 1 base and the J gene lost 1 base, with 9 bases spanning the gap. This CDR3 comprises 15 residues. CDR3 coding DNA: TGTGCCAGCAGCTTAGAGGGGTTGGGCACAGATACGCAGTATTTT. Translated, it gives CASSLEGLGTDTQYF.

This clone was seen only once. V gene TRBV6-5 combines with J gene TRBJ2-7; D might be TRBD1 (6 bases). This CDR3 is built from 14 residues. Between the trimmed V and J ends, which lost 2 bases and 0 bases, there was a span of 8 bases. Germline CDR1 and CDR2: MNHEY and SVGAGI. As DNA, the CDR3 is TGTGCCAGCAGTTACCGACAGGACTCCTACGAGCAGTACTTC. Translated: CASSYRQDSYEQYF.

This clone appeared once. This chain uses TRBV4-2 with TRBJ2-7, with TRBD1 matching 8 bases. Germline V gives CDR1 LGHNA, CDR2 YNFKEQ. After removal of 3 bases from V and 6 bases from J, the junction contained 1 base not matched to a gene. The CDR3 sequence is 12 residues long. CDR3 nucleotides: TGTGCCAGCAGCCACGACAGGGGCGAGCAGTACTTC. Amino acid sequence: CASSHDRGEQYF.

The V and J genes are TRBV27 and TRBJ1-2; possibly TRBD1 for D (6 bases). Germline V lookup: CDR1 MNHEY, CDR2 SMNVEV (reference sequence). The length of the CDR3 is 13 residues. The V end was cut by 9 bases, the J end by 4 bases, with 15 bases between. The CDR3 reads CASSRGFSYGYTF. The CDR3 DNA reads TGTGCCAGTTCCAGGGGATTCAGCTATGGCTACACCTTC.

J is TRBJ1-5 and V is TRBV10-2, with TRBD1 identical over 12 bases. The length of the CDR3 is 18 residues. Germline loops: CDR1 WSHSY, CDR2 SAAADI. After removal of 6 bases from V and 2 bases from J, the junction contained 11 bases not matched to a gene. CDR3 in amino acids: CASRAGTGGAGGNQPQHF. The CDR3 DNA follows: TGCGCCAGCAGAGCCGGGACAGGGGGCGCCGGGGGCAATCAGCCCCAGCATTTT.

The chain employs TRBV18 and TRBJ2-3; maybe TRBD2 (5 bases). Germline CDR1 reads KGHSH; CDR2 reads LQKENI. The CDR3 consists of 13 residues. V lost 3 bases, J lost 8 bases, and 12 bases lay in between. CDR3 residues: CASSPPLEGTQYF. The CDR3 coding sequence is TGTGCCAGCTCACCTCCACTAGAGGGTACGCAGTATTTT.

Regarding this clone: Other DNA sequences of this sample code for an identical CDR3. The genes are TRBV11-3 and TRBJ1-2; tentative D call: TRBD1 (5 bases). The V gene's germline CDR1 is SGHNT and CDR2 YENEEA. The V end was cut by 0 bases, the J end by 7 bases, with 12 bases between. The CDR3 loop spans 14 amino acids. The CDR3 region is CASSLDRQGSGYTF. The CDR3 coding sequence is TGTGCCAGCAGCTTAGATCGTCAGGGAAGTGGCTACACCTTC. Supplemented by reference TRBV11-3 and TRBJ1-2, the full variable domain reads EAGVVQSPRYKIIEKKQPVAFWCNPISGHNTLYWYLQNLGQGPELLIRYENEEAVDDSQLPKDRFSAERLKGVDSTLKIQPAELGDSAVYLCASSLDRQGSGYTFGSGTRLTVV.

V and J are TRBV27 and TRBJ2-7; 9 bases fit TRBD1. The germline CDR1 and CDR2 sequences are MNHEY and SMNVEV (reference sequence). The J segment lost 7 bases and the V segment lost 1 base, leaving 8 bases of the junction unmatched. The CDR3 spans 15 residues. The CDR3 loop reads CASSLWGQGGEEQYF. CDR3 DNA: TGTGCCAGCAGTTTATGGGGACAGGGAGGCGAAGAGCAGTACTTC.

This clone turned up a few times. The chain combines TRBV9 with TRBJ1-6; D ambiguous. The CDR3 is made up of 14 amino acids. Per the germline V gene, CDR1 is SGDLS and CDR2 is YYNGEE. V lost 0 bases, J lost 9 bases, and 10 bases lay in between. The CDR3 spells CASSVAPKGSPLHF. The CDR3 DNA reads TGTGCCAGCAGCGTAGCCCCTAAGGGTTCACCCCTCCACTTT.

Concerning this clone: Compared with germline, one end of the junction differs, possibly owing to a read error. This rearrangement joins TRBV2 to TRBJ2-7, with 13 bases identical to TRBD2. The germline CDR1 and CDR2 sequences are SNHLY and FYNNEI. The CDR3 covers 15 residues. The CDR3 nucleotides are TGTGCCAGCACCAGGACTAGCGGGAGTCGGTACGAGCAGTGCTTC. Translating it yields CASTRTSGSRYEQCF.